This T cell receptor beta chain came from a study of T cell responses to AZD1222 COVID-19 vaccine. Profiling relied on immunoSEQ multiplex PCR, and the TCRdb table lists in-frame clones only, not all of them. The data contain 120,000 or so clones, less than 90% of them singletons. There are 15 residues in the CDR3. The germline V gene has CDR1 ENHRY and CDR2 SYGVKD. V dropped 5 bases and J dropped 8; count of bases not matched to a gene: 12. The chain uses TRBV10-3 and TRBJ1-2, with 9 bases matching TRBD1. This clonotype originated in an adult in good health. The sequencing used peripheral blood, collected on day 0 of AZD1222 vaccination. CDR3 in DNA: TGTGCCATCAGTTCGACGTGGACAGGGGATGAAGGCTACACCTTC. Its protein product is CAISSTWTGDEGYTF.